The next 8 T cell receptor beta chains were all read from a single sample in a study of T cell repertoires in cytomegalovirus infection. TCRdb analysed the reads with MiXCR anew, one entry per CDR3 protein. The sample lists about 490,000 distinct CDR3 sequences, 11% seen once, with roughly 10% in the top ten. The sample consisted of PBMCs. These receptors were obtained from a human donor in good health (CMV status not recorded). Some clones in this sample may be carry-over from other donors' samples.

A few counts support this clonotype. The V call is TRBV20-1, the J call TRBJ1-2; D unresolved. Trimming shortened V by 3 bases and J by 5 bases, and 10 bases separated the two germline ends. The length of the CDR3 is 12 residues. The germline gives CDR1 DFQATT, CDR2 SNEGSKA (reference sequence). The CDR3 loop is CSASYQIYGYTF. CDR3 nucleotides: TGCAGTGCTAGTTATCAAATTTATGGCTACACCTTC.

The chain couples TRBV9 to TRBJ2-5; no clear D. The CDR3 runs to 13 residues. From germline, CDR1 is SGDLS and CDR2 YYNGEE. The V gene lost 0 bases and the J gene lost 7 bases, with 10 bases spanning the gap. Here the CDR3 reads CASSVEALGTQYF. The CDR3 DNA sequence: TGTGCCAGCAGCGTAGAAGCGCTGGGGACCCAGTACTTC.

This clonotype was observed at least ten times. The rearrangement uses TRBV2 and TRBJ1-1, with D maybe TRBD1 (5 bases). Germline V lookup: CDR1 SNHLY, CDR2 FYNNEI. This CDR3 comprises 16 residues. V was clipped by 6 bases and J by 0 bases, with 17 bases between them. CDR3 amino acids: CASRPDGAVMNTEAFF. CDR3 nucleotide sequence: TGTGCCAGCAGGCCAGACGGGGCCGTTATGAACACTGAAGCTTTCTTT.

In this sample, this clonotype turned up many times. The V gene is TRBV12-3 or TRBV12-4, the J gene TRBJ2-2; D unclear. CDR3 length equals 13 residues. Trimming cost V 6 bases and J 2 bases, with 7 bases left between them. The DNA of the CDR3 is TGTGCCAGCAGCGAACTAAACACCGGGGAGCTGTTTTTT. It translates to CASSELNTGELFF.

The chain is built from TRBV2 and TRBJ2-1; TRBD2 matches at 7 bases. The CDR3 spans 14 residues. Germline V CDR1 and CDR2: SNHLY, FYNNEI. V lost 4 bases to trimming and J lost 8 bases; unmatched junction nucleotides: 8. The CDR3 spells CASSGGGRGYEQFF. CDR3 in DNA: TGTGCCAGCAGTGGGGGGGGAAGAGGCTATGAGCAGTTCTTC.

This clonotype was seen repeatedly, ten times or more. This sequence joins TRBV4-1 and TRBJ2-7; 14 nucleotides match TRBD2. The germline gives CDR1 MGHRA, CDR2 YSYEKL. The V and J ends lost 4 bases and 7 bases, in that order; junction bases with no gene match: 9. CDR3 length: 16 residues. The CDR3 DNA reads TGCGCCAGCAGCCGGACCGGGACTAGCGGGAGAAGAGAGCAGTACTTC. Its translation: CASSRTGTSGRREQYF.

This clonotype was observed a few times. This chain connects TRBV10-3 to TRBJ2-3; D is undetermined. Trimming cost V 3 bases and J 0 bases, with 7 bases left between them. This CDR3 is 14 amino acids long. Germline V gene data show CDR1 as ENHRY and CDR2 as SYGVKD. Here the CDR3 reads CAISETRSTDTQYF. CDR3 coding DNA: TGTGCCATCAGTGAAACCAGGAGCACAGATACGCAGTATTTT.

This clonotype was seen at least ten times. The chain combines TRBV6-5 with TRBJ1-5, with D possibly matching TRBD1 (5 bases). Trimming left V 6 bases short and J 6 bases short, with 15 bases between. Germline assignment: CDR1 MNHEY and CDR2 SVGAGI. The CDR3 consists of 14 residues. CDR3 bases: TGTGCCAGCAGCGGGGGGGGGGTTTCTCAGCCCCAGCATTTT. It specifies CASSGGGVSQPQHF.